Sequencing of this T cell receptor beta chain was carried out in a study of T cell responses to AZD1222 COVID-19 vaccine. The study, taken as a whole, reports: White British people made up most donors, females outnumbered males, and clonal diversity was possibly underestimated. Two doses of AZD1222 preceded a rise in Spike-specific TCR breadth and depth. Baseline seropositives among AZD1222 recipients totaled only 5 to 7.

Germline-derived CDR1 and CDR2 are KGHSH and LQKENI. Trimming took off 2 bases at V and 4 bases at J, with 5 bases between the two ends. The CDR3 length is 12 residues. To note about this clone: Its specificity is unknown.

Profiling relied on immunoSEQ multiplex PCR, and the TCRdb table lists in-frame clones only, not all of them. The sample yields some 22,000 clones, around 82% seen once. The source material was peripheral blood, sampled on day 0 of AZD1222 vaccination. The TCR comes from an adult in good health. The genes are TRBV18 and TRBJ2-5; D gene ambiguous. CDR3 sequence (DNA): TGTGCCAGCTCACCAAAAGGAGAGACCCAGTACTTC. Encoded protein: CASSPKGETQYF.